This TCR beta chain was recovered during a study of shared clonotypes between healthy human individuals. Study outcomes and limitations: A reduction in generation probabilities was seen for non-shared clonotypes relative to those shared by all four donors.

Original methodology: With immunoSEQ giving junction-only sequences and no quality scores, filtering differed. Sequencing used immunoSEQ multiplex PCR; TCRdb keeps in-frame clones, though not all of them. D and trimming come from the DNA, and the V and J calls and clone size come from that table. The data contain around 180,000 clones, just under 95% of them singletons. Remarks on this clone: What it binds is not known.

Trimming at V came to 0 bases and at J to 16 bases, leaving 17 bases not matched to a gene. The V gene's germline CDR1 is LNHNV and CDR2 YYDKDF (reference sequence). CDR3 length equals 16 residues. The chain links TRBV15 to TRBJ2-1, with 8 bases identical to TRBD1. The specimen was naive CD4+ T cells sorted from blood. Subset indicated: CD45RA+ positively selected. The receptor was isolated from a young woman in good health. The CDR3 protein is CATSRDGARTGGHLFF. CDR3 DNA sequence: TGTGCCACCAGCAGAGATGGGGCCAGAACAGGGGGACACCTCTTCTTC.